This is a list of T cell receptor beta chains from one sample in a study of cytomegalovirus exposure and HLA in healthy donors. TCRdb keeps only in-frame clones here, not all; method: immunoSEQ multiplex PCR. The sample shows more than 95,000 clones, approximately 64% of them seen only once. Material: PBMCs. These receptor sequences come from a man between 60 and 75 years old in good health and CMV-seronegative. The CDR3 runs from the conserved cysteine through the conserved F or W. Rows give clone size only sometimes, using once, few, many, or a class for an expanded clone.

V: TRBV15; J: TRBJ2-1; size: NA; CDR3: CATKEDSAEQFF
V: TRBV5-4; J: TRBJ1-2; size: NA; CDR3: CASSLGAGTANYGYTF
V: TRBV4-2; J: TRBJ1-3; size: NA; CDR3: CASSQEAARGNTIYF
V: TRBV5-4; J: TRBJ2-5; size: NA; CDR3: CASSEARGSLQETQYF
V: TRBV30; J: TRBJ2-2; size: NA; CDR3: CAWTGERYTGELFF
V: TRBV6-6; J: TRBJ2-2; size: NA; CDR3: CASSFQGGSTGELFF
V: TRBV7-9; J: TRBJ1-2; size: NA; CDR3: CASSLEQGKNYGYTF
V: TRBV2; J: TRBJ2-1; size: NA; CDR3: CATTGTSSYNEQFF
V: TRBV7-9; J: TRBJ2-2; size: once; CDR3: CASSFPGLEDTGELFF
V: TRBV7-9; J: TRBJ1-2; size: NA; CDR3: CASSSTHTTYGYTF
V: TRBV29-1; J: TRBJ2-3; size: NA; CDR3: CSVHGSVTDTQYF
V: TRBV10-3; J: TRBJ2-3; size: NA; CDR3: CAIRGRDSGTDTQYF
V: TRBV5-1; J: TRBJ2-5; size: NA; CDR3: CASSSGTGNQETQYF
V: TRBV6-5; J: TRBJ2-7; size: NA; CDR3: CASSYGQGLEQYF
V: TRBV6-5; J: TRBJ2-7; size: NA; CDR3: CASSLSRGGTYEQYF
V: TRBV28; J: TRBJ2-7; size: NA; CDR3: CASSSGLYEQYF
V: TRBV7-6; J: TRBJ1-5; size: NA; CDR3: CASSQGTGILGQPQHF
V: TRBV2; J: TRBJ1-6; size: NA; CDR3: CASSPMGQGPENSPLHF
V: TRBV6-1; J: TRBJ2-7; size: NA; CDR3: CATQIGTGEPYEQYF
V: TRBV11-2; J: TRBJ1-2; size: NA; CDR3: CASSSLTQGGYGYTF
V: TRBV27; J: TRBJ1-2; size: NA; CDR3: CASRITGVTNYGYTF
V: TRBV10-3; J: TRBJ2-2; size: NA; CDR3: CAIFSGSATGELFF
V: TRBV7-3; J: TRBJ2-4; size: few; CDR3: CASSSQTGGGNIQYF
V: TRBV18; J: NA; size: NA; CDR3: CASSPQLRHEQYF
V: TRBV5-3; J: TRBJ2-7; size: NA; CDR3: CARSSTLAYEQYF
V: TRBV5-4; J: TRBJ1-1; size: NA; CDR3: CASRNQGENTEAFF
V: TRBV18; J: TRBJ2-3; size: NA; CDR3: CASSPYTDTQYF
V: TRBV19; J: TRBJ1-2; size: NA; CDR3: CASSIDGANYGYTF
V: TRBV7-9; J: TRBJ1-1; size: NA; CDR3: CASSLQENTEAFF
V: TRBV27; J: TRBJ1-3; size: NA; CDR3: CASSLGRGNTIYF
V: TRBV5-4; J: TRBJ2-1; size: NA; CDR3: CASSPPGRERHEQFF
V: TRBV5-1; J: TRBJ2-3; size: NA; CDR3: CASSLLTSGSRTDTQYF